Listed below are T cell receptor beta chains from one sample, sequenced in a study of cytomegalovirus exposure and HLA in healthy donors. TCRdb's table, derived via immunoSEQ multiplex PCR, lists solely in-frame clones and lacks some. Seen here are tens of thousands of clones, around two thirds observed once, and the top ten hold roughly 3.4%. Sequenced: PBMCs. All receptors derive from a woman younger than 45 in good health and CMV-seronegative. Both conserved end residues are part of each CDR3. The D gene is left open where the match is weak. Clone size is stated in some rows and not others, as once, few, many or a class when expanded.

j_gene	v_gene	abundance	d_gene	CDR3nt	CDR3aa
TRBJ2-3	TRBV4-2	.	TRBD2	TGTGCCAGCAGCCGCGTGATGAGCGGGAGTGCTAGCACAGATACGCAGTATTTT	CASSRVMSGSASTDTQYF
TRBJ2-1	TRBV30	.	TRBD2	TGTGCCTGGAACCGAGGACTAGTAGACAATGAGCAGTTCTTC	CAWNRGLVDNEQFF
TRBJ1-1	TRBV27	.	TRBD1	TGTGCCAACATGAGGGACAGTAGTTGTGTGTGGGCTTTCTTT	CANMRDSSCVWAFF
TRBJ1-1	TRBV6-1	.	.	TGTGCCAGCAGTCCTACAGATTTTACTGAAGCTTTCTTT	CASSPTDFTEAFF
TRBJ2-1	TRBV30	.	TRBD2	TGTGCCTGGAGTGACAGCGGGGGCCCCTCCTACAATGAGCAGTTCTTC	CAWSDSGGPSYNEQFF
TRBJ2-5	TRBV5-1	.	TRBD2	TGCGCCAGCAGCTCGGGACTAGATGGGGAGACCCAGTACTTC	CASSSGLDGETQYF
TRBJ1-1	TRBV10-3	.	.	TGTGCCATCAGTGAGTCCTTGGACAGCACTGAAGCTTTCTTT	CAISESLDSTEAFF
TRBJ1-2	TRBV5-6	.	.	TGTGCCAGCAGCGTTACCGGGACACAAGGCGGCTACACCTTC	CASSVTGTQGGYTF
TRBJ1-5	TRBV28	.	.	TGTGCCAGCAGCCAACCTACAGGGTTGAATCAGCCCCAGCATTTT	CASSQPTGLNQPQHF
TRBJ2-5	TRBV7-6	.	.	TGTGCCAGCAGGCCGCTAGTTCAAGAGACCCAGTACTTC	CASRPLVQETQYF
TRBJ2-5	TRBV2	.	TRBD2	TGTGCCAGCAGCGCGGGACTAGCGGGAGGGTGGCAAGAGACCCAGTACTTC	CASSAGLAGGWQETQYF
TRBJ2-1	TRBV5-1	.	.	TGCGCCAGCAGTGGCGATCAGGTTAGGCAGTTCTTC	CASSGDQVRQFF
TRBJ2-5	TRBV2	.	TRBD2	TGTGCCAGCAGGACTAGCGGAGGGGTGTCCCAGTACTTC	CASRTSGGVSQYF
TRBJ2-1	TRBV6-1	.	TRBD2	TGTGCCAGCAGTGCTAGCGGGAGCGTTGGTGAGCAGTTCTTC	CASSASGSVGEQFF
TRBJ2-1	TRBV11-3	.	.	TGTGCCAGCAGCGCAGGGATTGGCGATTTCAATGAGCAGTTCTTC	CASSAGIGDFNEQFF
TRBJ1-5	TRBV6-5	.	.	TGTGCCAGCAGTTACTCGGCCGGGTATGATCAGCCCCAGCATTTT	CASSYSAGYDQPQHF
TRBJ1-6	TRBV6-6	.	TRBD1	TGTGCCAGCAGTTACGATTGGGACAGAAATAATTCACCCCTCCACTTT	CASSYDWDRNNSPLHF
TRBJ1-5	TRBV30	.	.	TGTGCCTGGAGTCACCCCGGGGGCGGGGGTCAGCCCCAGCATTTT	CAWSHPGGGGQPQHF
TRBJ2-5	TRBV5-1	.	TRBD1	TGCGCCAGCAGCTTGGACACAGGGGGGCAAGAGACCCAGTACTTC	CASSLDTGGQETQYF
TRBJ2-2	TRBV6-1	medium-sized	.	TGTGCCAGCAGTGGCTATTACACCGGGGAGCTGTTTTTT	CASSGYYTGELFF
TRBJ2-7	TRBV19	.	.	TGTGCCAGTAGCCGGGATTTCTACGAGCAGTACTTC	CASSRDFYEQYF
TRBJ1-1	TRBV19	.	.	TGTGCCAGTAGTTGGTCGGGGACTGAAGCTTTCTTT	CASSWSGTEAFF
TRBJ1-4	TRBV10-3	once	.	TGTGCCACCTCGTCTGGGGCAACAGGTGAAAAACTGTTTTTT	CATSSGATGEKLFF
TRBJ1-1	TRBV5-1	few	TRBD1	TGCGCCAGCAGCTCCGGACAGGGGGGAGGATCTGAAGCTTTCTTT	CASSSGQGGGSEAFF
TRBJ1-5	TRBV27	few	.	TGTGCCAGCAGCCTTACAGGGCCCAATCAGCCCCAGCATTTT	CASSLTGPNQPQHF
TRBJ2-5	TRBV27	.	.	TGTGCCAGCAGTTTATTCAGCAATCGGGGGAATGGGCGGACCCAAGAGACCCAGTACTTC	CASSLFSNRGNGRTQETQYF
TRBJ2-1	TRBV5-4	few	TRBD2	TGTGCCAGCCACCCCGGACTAGTAGGGTACAATGAGCAGTTCTTC	CASHPGLVGYNEQFF
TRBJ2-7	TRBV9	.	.	TGTGCCAGCAGCGTAGAGGTCGGGTCCTACGAGCAGTACTTC	CASSVEVGSYEQYF
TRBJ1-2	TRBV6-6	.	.	TGTGCCAGCAGTCCAGGGGCAGACAATGGCTACACCTTC	CASSPGADNGYTF
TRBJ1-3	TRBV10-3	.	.	TGTGCCATCAGATCAGGGTCTGGAAACACCATATATTTT	CAIRSGSGNTIYF
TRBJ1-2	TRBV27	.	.	TGTGCCAGCAGTTTAAGGGGCAGGGGCTACACCTTC	CASSLRGRGYTF
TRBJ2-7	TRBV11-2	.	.	TGTGCCAGCAGCTTAAATTCCCTCTCGGGCGAGCAGTACTTC	CASSLNSLSGEQYF
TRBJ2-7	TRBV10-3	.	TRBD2	TGTGCCATCAGTGAACGGGGAGGGGCTCACTACGAGCAGTACTTC	CAISERGGAHYEQYF
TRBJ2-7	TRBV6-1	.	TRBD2	TGTGCCAGCAGTGAGACTAGCGGGACGGGCTACGAGCAGTACTTC	CASSETSGTGYEQYF
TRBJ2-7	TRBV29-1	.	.	TGCAGCGTCCCGGGAGCGGGCCGGGCCTACGAGCAGTACTTC	CSVPGAGRAYEQYF
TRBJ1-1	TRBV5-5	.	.	TGTGCCAGCAGCACAAGGGGGAACACTGAAGCTTTCTTT	CASSTRGNTEAFF
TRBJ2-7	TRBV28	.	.	.	CASSWGTGNLYDVWYF
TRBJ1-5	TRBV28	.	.	TGTGCCAGCAGTTTCCTCGACAGCGATAGCAATCAGCCCCAGCATTTT	CASSFLDSDSNQPQHF
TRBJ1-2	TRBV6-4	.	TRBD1	TGTGCCAGCAGTGACAGCCGGACAGGGTTAAATGGCTACACCTTC	CASSDSRTGLNGYTF
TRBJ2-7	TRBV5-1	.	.	TGCGCCAGCAGCCTCCCTACGGGGGAGCAGTACTTC	CASSLPTGEQYF
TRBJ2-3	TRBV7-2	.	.	TGTGCCAGCAGCTTCAATAGCGGCACAGATACGCAGTATTTT	CASSFNSGTDTQYF
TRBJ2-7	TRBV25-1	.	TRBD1	TGTGCCAGCCGGAAGTGGCGACAGGGGATAAGTGACGAGCAGTACTTC	CASRKWRQGISDEQYF
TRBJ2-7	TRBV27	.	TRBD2	TGTGCCAGCAGTTTGGCGGGAGTCGGGGCCTACGAGCAGTACTTC	CASSLAGVGAYEQYF
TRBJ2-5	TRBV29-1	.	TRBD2	TGCAGCGTCGCGGGACTAGCGACAGAGACCCAGTACTTC	CSVAGLATETQYF
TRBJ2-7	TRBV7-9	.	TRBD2	TGTGCCAGCAGCCAGGGCCCCGGGAGGGCCTTCGAGCAGTACTTC	CASSQGPGRAFEQYF
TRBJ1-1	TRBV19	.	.	TGTGCCAGTAGCGGGGTAATGAACACTGAAGCTTTCTTT	CASSGVMNTEAFF
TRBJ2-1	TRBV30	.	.	TGTGCCGCCTCCTCAGGGGTAATTGAGCAGTTCTTC	CAASSGVIEQFF
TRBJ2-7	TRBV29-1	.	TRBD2	TGCAGCGCCGGGAGGGACGGCAGACCCTACGAGCAGTACTTC	CSAGRDGRPYEQYF
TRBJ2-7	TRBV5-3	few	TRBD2	TGTGCCAGAAGCTTAACTAGCGGGTGCTACAATAACTACGAGCAGTACTTC	CARSLTSGCYNNYEQYF
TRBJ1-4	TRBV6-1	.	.	TGTGCCAGCAGTGAAGCCCGTAGTGAAAAACTGTTTTTT	CASSEARSEKLFF
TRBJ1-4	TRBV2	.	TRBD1	TGTGCCACCAGACAGGGGCTGGAACCGGCTTTGAAACTGTTTTTT	CATRQGLEPALKLFF
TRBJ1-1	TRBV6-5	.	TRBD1	TGTGCCAGCAGGCAGGGGGCATTCGATCCGGCTTTCTTT	CASRQGAFDPAFF